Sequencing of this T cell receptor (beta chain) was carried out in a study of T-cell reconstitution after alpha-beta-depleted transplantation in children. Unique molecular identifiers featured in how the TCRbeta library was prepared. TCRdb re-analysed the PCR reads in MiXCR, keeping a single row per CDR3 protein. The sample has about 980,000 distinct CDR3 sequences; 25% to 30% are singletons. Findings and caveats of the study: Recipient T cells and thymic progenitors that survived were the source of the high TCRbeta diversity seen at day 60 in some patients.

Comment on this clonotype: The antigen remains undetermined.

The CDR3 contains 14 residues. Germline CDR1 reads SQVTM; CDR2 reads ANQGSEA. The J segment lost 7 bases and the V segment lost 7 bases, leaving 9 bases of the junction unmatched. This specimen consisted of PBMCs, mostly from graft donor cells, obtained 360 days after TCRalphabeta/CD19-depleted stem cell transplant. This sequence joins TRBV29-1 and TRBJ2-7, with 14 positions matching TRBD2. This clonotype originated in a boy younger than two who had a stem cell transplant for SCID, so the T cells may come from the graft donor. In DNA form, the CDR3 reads TGCAGCGCCCTATTGGGACTAGCGGGGGCTGAGCAGTACTTC. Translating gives CSALLGLAGAEQYF.